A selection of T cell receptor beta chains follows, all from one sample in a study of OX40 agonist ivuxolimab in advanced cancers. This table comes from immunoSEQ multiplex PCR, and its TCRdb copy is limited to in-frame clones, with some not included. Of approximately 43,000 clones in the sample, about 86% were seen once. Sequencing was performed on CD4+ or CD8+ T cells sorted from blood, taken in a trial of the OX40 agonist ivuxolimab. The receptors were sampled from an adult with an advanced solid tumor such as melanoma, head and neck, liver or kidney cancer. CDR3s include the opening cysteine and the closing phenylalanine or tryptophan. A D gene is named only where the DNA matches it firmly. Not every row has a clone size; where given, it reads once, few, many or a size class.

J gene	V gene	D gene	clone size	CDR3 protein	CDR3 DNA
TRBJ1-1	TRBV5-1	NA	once	CASSEGASTEAFF	TGCGCCAGCAGTGAAGGGGCGTCCACTGAAGCTTTCTTT
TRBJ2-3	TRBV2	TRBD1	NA	CASRGGTGYPDTQYF	TGTGCCAGCAGAGGCGGGACAGGGTACCCAGATACGCAGTATTTT
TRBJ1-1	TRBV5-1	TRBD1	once	CASSWTGGPGTEAFF	TGCGCCAGCAGCTGGACAGGGGGGCCAGGTACTGAAGCTTTCTTT
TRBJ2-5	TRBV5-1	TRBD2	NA	CASSLALGGGAQTQYF	TGCGCCAGCAGCTTGGCTTTAGGCGGGGGGGCTCAGACCCAGTACTTC
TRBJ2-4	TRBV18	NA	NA	CASSMAGPTKNIQYF	TGTGCCAGCTCGATGGCGGGCCCAACCAAAAACATTCAGTACTTC
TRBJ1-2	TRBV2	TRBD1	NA	CASSIDRVWF	TGTGCCAGCAGTATCGACAGGGTTTGGTTC
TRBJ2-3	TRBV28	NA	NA	CASVASDSTDTQYF	TGTGCCAGCGTGGCTAGCGACAGCACAGATACGCAGTATTTT
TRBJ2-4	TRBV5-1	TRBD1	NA	CASSPDRGRNIQYF	TGCGCCAGCAGCCCCGACAGGGGACGAAACATTCAGTACTTC
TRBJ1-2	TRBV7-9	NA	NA	CASSLDGTAQHGYTF	TGTGCCAGCAGCTTGGACGGGACTGCCCAACATGGCTACACCTTC
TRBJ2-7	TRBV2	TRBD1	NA	CASIEGQGFDEQYF	TGTGCCAGCATAGAGGGACAGGGGTTCGACGAGCAGTACTTC
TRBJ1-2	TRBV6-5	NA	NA	CASRTGKGNYGYTF	TGTGCCAGCAGAACAGGGAAGGGCAACTATGGCTACACCTTC
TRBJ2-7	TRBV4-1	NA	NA	CASSQALTYEQYF	TGCGCCAGCAGCCAAGCTTTAACCTACGAGCAGTACTTC
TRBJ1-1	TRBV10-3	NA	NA	CAISETGTPGKDTEAFF	TGTGCCATCAGTGAGACCGGGACACCGGGTAAGGACACTGAAGCTTTCTTT
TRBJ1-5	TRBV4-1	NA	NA	CASSQLLQVSNQPQHF	TGCGCCAGCAGCCAGCTCCTACAGGTTAGCAATCAGCCCCAGCATTTT
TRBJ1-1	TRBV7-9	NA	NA	CASSPRVGEAFF	TGTGCCAGCAGCCCCCGGGTAGGAGAAGCTTTCTTT
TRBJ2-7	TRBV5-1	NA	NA	CASSLVAGTNYEQYF	TGCGCCAGCAGCTTGGTTGCGGGGACAAACTACGAGCAGTACTTC
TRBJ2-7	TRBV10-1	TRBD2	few	CASMASGPYEQYF	TGCGCCAGCATGGCTAGCGGACCATACGAGCAGTACTTC
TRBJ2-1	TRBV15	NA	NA	CATSRDSGGLVYNEQFF	TGTGCCACCAGCAGAGACTCAGGGGGACTAGTCTACAATGAGCAGTTCTTC
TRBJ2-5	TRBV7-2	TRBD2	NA	CVTSGVQETQYF	TGTGTGACTAGCGGGGTCCAAGAGACCCAGTACTTC
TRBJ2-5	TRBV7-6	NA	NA	CASSPGVAETQYF	TGTGCCAGCAGTCCGGGGGTGGCAGAGACCCAGTACTTC
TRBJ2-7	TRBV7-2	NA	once	CASSLGRLTYEQYF	TGTGCCAGCAGCTTAGGAAGACTTACTTACGAGCAGTACTTC
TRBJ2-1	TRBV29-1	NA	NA	CSVSPPGKNEQFF	TGCAGCGTTAGCCCCCCAGGGAAGAATGAGCAGTTCTTC
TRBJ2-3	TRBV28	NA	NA	CASSTGTQYF	TGTGCCAGCTCGACTGGCACGCAGTATTTT
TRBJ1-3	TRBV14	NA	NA	CASSQVLGNTIYF	TGTGCCAGCAGCCAAGTACTTGGAAACACCATATATTTT
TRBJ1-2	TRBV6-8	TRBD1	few	CARWTGEQVGGYTF	TGTGCCCGATGGACAGGGGAACAGGTAGGTGGCTACACCTTC
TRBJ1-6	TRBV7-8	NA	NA	CASSLGQNNSPLHF	TGTGCCAGCAGCTTAGGGCAGAATAATTCACCCCTCCACTTT
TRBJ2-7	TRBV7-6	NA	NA	CASSSSSIYEQYF	TGTGCCAGCAGCAGTAGCTCGATCTACGAGCAGTACTTC
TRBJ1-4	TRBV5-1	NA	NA	CASSPGTRPGEKLFF	TGCGCCAGCAGCCCGGGGACCCGGCCAGGAGAAAAACTGTTTTTT
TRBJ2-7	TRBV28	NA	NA	CASRLPGGGEQYF	TGTGCCAGCAGATTACCGGGGGGCGGCGAGCAGTACTTC
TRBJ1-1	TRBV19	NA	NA	CASSGQITEAFF	TGTGCCAGTAGTGGACAAATCACTGAAGCTTTCTTT
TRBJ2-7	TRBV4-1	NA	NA	CASSRPPDSTTYEQYF	TGCGCCAGCAGTCGCCCCCCCGACAGTACGACCTACGAGCAGTACTTC
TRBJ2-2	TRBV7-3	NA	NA	CASSLQGPNTGELFF	TGTGCCAGCAGCTTACAGGGACCGAACACCGGGGAGCTGTTTTTT
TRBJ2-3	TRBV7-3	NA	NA	CASSHRGATDTQYF	TGTGCCAGCAGCCATCGGGGGGCGACAGATACGCAGTATTTT